This T cell receptor beta chain was observed in a study of long-term antiretroviral therapy in people with HIV. Study results and limitations: Researchers lacked any data on ART adherence, viral resistance or therapy changes. ART-treated samples gained diversity yet remained below transplant donor controls. The clones with expansion before ART were dominant in the repertoire at all time points.

Germline values: CDR1 GTSNPN, CDR2 SVGIG (reference sequence). V was trimmed by 1 base and J by 4 bases, leaving 22 bases between them. This CDR3 region has 17 residues. This was the immunoSEQ v3.0 assay at survey level. Only in-frame clones appear in the TCRdb table, and some are missing; sequencing was by immunoSEQ multiplex PCR. The repertoire holds approximately 24,000 clones, with approximately 84% as singletons. This clone was observed a few times. The antigen is not known. The specimen was unsorted PBMCs, collected roughly 5.9 years after starting antiretroviral therapy. The receptor comes from a young man with HIV. The chain uses TRBV30 and TRBJ1-1; D remains ambiguous. DNA for the CDR3: TGTGCCTGGAGTGGGTGGGAGCCTGACTTTTCTTTCACTGAAGCTTTCTTT. Protein sequence: CAWSGWEPDFSFTEAFF.